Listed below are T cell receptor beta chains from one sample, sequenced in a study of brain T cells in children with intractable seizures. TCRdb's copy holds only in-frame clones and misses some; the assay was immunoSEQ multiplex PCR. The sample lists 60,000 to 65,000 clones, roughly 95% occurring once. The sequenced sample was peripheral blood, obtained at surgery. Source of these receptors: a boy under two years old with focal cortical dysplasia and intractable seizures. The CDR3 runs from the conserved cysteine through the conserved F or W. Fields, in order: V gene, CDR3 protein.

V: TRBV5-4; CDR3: CASSEGQGWWGYTF
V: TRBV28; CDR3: CASKLAQTQYF
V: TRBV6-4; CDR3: CASSQTGNSPLHF
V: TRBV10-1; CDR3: CASSLDSMEKEAFF
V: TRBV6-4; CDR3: CASSDTGRTEAFF
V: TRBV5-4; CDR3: CASSFGYEQYF
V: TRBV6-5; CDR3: CASSYSRGSYEQYF
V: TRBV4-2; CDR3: CASSQDPRQMSSGNTIYF
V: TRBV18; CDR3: CASSPAGRAASYNEQFF
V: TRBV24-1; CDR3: CATSAAGTGNTIYF
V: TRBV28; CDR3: CASTGRTALWNEQFF
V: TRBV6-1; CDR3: CASSEARGAGELFF
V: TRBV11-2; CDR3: CASSLEGGGIYNEQFF
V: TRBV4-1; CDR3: CASSREDSGGLKTQYF
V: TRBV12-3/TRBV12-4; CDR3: CASSFVDGYTF
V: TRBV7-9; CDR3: CASSPADPGGHNEQFF
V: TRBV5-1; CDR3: CASLRDDNYNEQFF
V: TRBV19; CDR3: CASSPTTGLGNTIYF
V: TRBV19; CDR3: CASSSQGETQYF
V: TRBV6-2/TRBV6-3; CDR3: CASGQAREQFF
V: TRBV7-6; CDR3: CASSLNHRGLGKGTGELFF
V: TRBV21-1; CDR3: CASSKRNGQDYGYTF
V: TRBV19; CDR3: CASSVSGNTIYF
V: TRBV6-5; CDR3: CASIRNRGGIDEQYF
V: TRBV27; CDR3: CASSLGTGGEQYF
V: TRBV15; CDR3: CATSRNLAGVQNEQFF
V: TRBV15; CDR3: CATSNRQGGTDTQYF
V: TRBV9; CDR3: CASSVPSDEQFF
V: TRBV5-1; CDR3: CASSLAGTRPTDTQYF
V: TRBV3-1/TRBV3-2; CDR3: CASSQGQGAFLQYF
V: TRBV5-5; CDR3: CASSLEKGLAPRNYGYTF
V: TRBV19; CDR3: CASSIGSLNEKLFF
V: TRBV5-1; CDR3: CASSLGQNTGELFF
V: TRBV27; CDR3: CASSLTSGGSYEQYF
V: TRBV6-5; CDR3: CASTTGLAGLDEQYF